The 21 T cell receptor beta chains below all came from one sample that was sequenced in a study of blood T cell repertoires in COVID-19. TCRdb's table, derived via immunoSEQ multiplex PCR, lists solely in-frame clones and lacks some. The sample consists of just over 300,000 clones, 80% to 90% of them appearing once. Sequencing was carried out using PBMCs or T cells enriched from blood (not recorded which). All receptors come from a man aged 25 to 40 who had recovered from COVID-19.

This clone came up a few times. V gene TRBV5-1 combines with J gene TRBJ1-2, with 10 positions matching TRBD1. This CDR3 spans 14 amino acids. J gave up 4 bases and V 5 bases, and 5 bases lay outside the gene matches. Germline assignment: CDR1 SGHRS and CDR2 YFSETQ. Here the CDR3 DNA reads TGCGCCAGCAGTCGGGACAGGGGATCCTATGGCTACACCTTC. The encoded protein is CASSRDRGSYGYTF. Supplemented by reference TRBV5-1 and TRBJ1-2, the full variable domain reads KAGVTQTPRYLIKTRGQQVTLSCSPISGHRSVSWYQQTPGQGLQFLFEYFSETQRNKGNFPGRFSGRQFSNSRSEMNVSTLELGDSALYLCASSRDRGSYGYTFGSGTRLTVV.

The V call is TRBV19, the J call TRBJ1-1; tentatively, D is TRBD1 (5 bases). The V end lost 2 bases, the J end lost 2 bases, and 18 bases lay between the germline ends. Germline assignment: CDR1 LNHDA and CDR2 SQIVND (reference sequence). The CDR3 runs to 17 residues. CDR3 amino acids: CASSISTHRQRNTEAFF. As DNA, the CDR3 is TGTGCCAGTAGTATATCTACCCATCGACAGAGAAACACTGAAGCTTTCTTT.

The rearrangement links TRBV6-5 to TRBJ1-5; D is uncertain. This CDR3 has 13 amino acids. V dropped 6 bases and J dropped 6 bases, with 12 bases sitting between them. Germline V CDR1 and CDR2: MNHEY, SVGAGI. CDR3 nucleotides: TGTGCCAGCAGCGACACTAGAGGTCAGCCCCAGCATTTT. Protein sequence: CASSDTRGQPQHF.

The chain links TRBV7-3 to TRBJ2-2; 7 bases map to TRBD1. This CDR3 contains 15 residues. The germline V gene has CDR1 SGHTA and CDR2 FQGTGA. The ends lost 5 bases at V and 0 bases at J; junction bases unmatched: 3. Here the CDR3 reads CASSEGTANTGELFF. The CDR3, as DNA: TGTGCCAGCAGCGAAGGGACAGCGAACACCGGGGAGCTGTTTTTT.

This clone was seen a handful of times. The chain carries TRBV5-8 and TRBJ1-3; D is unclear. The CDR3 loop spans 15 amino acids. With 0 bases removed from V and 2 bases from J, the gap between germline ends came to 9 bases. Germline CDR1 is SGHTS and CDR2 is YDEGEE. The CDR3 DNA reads TGTGCCAGCAGCTTGGGAGGAAACACTGGAAACACCATATATTTT. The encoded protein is CASSLGGNTGNTIYF.

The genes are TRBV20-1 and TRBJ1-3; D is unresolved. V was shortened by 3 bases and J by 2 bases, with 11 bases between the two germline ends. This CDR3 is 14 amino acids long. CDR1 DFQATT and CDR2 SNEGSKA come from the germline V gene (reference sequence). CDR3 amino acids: CSASPRSAGNTIYF. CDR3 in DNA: TGCAGTGCTAGTCCCCGGTCGGCTGGAAACACCATATATTTT.

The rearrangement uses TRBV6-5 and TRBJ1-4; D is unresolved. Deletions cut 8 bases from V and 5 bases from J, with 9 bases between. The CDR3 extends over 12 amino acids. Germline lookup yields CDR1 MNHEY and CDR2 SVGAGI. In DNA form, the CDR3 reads TGTGCCAGCGGGGAGCGGAATGAAAAACTGTTTTTT. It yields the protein CASGERNEKLFF.

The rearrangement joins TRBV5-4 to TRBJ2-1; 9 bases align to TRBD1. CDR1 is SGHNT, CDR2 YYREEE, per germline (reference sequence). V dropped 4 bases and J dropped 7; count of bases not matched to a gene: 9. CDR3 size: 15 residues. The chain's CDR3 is CASSPGQGTGNEQFF. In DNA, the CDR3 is TGTGCCAGCAGCCCTGGACAGGGGACGGGGAATGAGCAGTTCTTC.

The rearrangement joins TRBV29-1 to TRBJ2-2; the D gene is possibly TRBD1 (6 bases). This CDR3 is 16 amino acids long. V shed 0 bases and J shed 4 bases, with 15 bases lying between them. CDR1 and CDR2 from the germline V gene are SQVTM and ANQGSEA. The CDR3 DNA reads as TGCAGCGTTGAAGACCACGGCAGGGGCTCCACCGGGGAGCTGTTTTTT. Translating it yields CSVEDHGRGSTGELFF.

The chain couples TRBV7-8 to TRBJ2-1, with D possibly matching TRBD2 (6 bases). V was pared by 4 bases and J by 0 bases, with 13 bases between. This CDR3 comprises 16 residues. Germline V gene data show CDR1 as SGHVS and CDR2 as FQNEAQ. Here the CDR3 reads CASSSPAGSSYNEQFF. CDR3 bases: TGTGCCAGCAGCTCCCCCGCGGGGAGCTCCTACAATGAGCAGTTCTTC.

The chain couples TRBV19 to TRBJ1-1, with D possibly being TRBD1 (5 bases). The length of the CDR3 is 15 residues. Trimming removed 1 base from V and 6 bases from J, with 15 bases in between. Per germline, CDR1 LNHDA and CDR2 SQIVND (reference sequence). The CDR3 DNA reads TGTGCCAGTAGTATAGGCCCAGGGTTATACTCTGAAGCTTTCTTT. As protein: CASSIGPGLYSEAFF.

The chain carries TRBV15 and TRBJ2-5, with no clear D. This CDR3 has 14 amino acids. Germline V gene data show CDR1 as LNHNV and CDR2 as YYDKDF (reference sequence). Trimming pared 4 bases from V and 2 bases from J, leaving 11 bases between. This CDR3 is CATSIALLQETQYF. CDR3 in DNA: TGTGCCACCAGCATCGCCCTACTACAAGAGACCCAGTACTTC.

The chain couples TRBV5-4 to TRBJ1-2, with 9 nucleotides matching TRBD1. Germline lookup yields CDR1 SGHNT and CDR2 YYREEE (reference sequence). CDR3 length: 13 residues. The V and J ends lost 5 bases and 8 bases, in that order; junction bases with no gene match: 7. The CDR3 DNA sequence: TGTGCCAGCAGGGCCACAGGGGGCGGCGGCTACACCTTC. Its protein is CASRATGGGGYTF.

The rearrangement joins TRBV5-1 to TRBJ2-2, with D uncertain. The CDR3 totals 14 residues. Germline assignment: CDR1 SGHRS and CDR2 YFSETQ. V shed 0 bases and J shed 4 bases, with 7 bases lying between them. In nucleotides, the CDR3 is TGCGCCAGCAGCTTGGCCGTGGCCACCGGGGAGCTGTTTTTT. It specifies CASSLAVATGELFF.

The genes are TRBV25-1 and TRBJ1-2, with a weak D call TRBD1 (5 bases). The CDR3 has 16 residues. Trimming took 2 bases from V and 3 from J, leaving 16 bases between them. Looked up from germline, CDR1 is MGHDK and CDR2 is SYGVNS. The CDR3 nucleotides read TGTGCCAGCAGTGAAAAGGGTCGCCCGGGGGACTATGGCTACACCTTC. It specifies CASSEKGRPGDYGYTF.

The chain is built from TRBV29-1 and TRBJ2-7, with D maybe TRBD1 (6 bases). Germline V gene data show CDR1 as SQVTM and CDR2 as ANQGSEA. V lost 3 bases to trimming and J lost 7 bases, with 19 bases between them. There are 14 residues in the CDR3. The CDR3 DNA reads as TGCAGCGTTGATGGGGGACACCACCTGCGGGAGCAGTACTTC. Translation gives CSVDGGHHLREQYF.

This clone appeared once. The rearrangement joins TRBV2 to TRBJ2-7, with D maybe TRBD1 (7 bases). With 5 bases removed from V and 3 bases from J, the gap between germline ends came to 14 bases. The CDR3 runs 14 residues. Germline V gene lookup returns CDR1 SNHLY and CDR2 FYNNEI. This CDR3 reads CASSRGTVGYEQYF. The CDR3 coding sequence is TGTGCCAGCAGTCGGGGGACAGTGGGCTACGAGCAGTACTTC.

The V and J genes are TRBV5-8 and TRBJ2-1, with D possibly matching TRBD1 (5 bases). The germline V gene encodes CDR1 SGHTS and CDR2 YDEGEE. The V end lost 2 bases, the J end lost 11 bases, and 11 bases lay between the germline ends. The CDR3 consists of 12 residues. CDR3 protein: CASSLRGDQQFF. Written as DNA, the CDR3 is TGTGCCAGCAGCTTAAGGGGCGACCAGCAGTTCTTC.

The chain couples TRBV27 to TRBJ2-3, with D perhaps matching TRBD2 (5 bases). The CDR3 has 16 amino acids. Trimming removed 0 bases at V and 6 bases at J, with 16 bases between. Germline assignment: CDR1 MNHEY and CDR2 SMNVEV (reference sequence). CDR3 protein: CASSLSAGPDVDTQYF. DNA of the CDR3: TGTGCCAGCAGTTTATCCGCGGGCCCCGATGTTGATACGCAGTATTTT.

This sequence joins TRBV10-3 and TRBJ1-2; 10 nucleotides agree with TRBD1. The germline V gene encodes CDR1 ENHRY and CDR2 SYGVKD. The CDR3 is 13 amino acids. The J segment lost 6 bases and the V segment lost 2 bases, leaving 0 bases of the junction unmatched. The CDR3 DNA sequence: TGTGCCATCAGTGAGGGGACAGGGGATGGCTACACCTTC. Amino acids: CAISEGTGDGYTF.

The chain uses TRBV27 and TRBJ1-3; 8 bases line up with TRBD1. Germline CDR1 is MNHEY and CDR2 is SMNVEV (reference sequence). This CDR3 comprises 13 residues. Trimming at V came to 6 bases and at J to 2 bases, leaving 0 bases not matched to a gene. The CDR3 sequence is CASRGQAGNTIYF. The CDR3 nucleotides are TGTGCCAGCAGGGGACAGGCTGGAAACACCATATATTTT.